This record looks at one TCR beta chain sequence and its context. Its specificity is not known. This entry is derived from a study of T cells in Graves' hyperthyroidism and ophthalmopathy. Study-level findings and limits: Median prediction lead before ophthalmopathy onset was six to eight months with the model. Blood samples included most of the expanded thyroid clonotypes exceeding 0.001.

Diagnostic decisions used clinical symptoms, serum thyroxine and TRAb, thyroid ultrasound and orbital computed tomography. CDR3 length: 14 residues. V was shortened by 4 bases and J by 2 bases, with 11 bases between the two germline ends. Looked up from germline, CDR1 is MGHDK and CDR2 is SYGVNS. It was RNA transcripts that yielded the amplified TCR beta CDR3 regions. Using the HTBI primer set, a first-round RT-PCR was run on the TCR CDR3. TCRdb analysed the multiplex PCR reads with MiXCR anew, one entry per CDR3 protein. The table has 660,000 or so distinct CDR3 sequences, just under 45% seen once; the top ten hold more than 7%.

The sequence was collected from an adult man with Graves' disease, either hyperthyroidism or ophthalmopathy (not recorded which). V usage is TRBV25-1 and J usage is TRBJ1-2; D is unresolved. Source material: peripheral blood or thyroid tissue (not recorded which). Here the CDR3 DNA reads TGTGCCAGCAGTGCCTCGTCCTTAAACTATGGCTACACCTTC. Translating it yields CASSASSLNYGYTF.